The 21 T cell receptor beta chains presented below share a single source sample, sequenced in a study of OX40 agonist ivuxolimab in advanced cancers. TCRdb's copy holds only in-frame clones and misses some; the assay was immunoSEQ multiplex PCR. Among over 70,000 clones listed, 70% to 90% were seen once. This sample comprised CD4+ or CD8+ T cells sorted from blood, obtained in a trial of the OX40 agonist ivuxolimab. The source of these receptors is an adult with an advanced solid tumor such as melanoma, head and neck, liver or kidney cancer.

CDR3 nucleotides: TGTGCCAGCACCGTGGGGGCTAGCGGGGATGAGACCCAGTACTTC. Residues: CASTVGASGDETQYF. The V call is TRBV5-4, the J call TRBJ2-5; 9 bases match TRBD2. There are 15 residues in the CDR3. The V gene end was trimmed by 6 bases and the J gene end by 5 bases; junction bases not matched to a gene: 11. Germline-derived CDR1 and CDR2 are SGHNT and YYREEE (reference sequence).

V is TRBV11-3 and J is TRBJ2-2; no clear D gene. Germline V gene sequence: CDR1 SGHNT, CDR2 YENEEA. The CDR3 runs to 13 residues. The germline V and J ends were trimmed by 0 bases and 4 bases, with 3 bases remaining between them. CDR3 amino acids: CASSLEVTGELFF. The CDR3 DNA reads TGTGCCAGCAGCTTAGAAGTCACCGGGGAGCTGTTTTTT.

The CDR3 spells CASKETGQAHEKLFF. Written as DNA, the CDR3 is TGTGCCAGCAAGGAGACAGGGCAAGCCCATGAAAAACTGTTTTTT. The V gene is TRBV2, the J gene TRBJ1-4; TRBD1 matches at 7 bases. Trimming cost V 7 bases and J 6 bases; bases outside gene matches: 11. The CDR3 extends over 15 amino acids. In germline, CDR1 is SNHLY, CDR2 FYNNEI.

V gene TRBV5-1 combines with J gene TRBJ2-1; D is unclear. Germline assignment: CDR1 SGHRS and CDR2 YFSETQ. The CDR3 extends over 14 amino acids. V lost 1 base and J lost 12, with 17 bases in between. The CDR3 spells CASSLIRADDGQFF. The CDR3 nucleotides read TGCGCCAGCAGCTTGATTCGGGCGGATGATGGGCAGTTCTTC.

The rearrangement joins TRBV10-1 to TRBJ2-5, with 8 bases lining up with TRBD2. This CDR3 contains 14 residues. Per the germline V gene, CDR1 is WNHNN and CDR2 is SYGVQD (reference sequence). Losses at the gene ends were 7 bases for V and 3 bases for J; bases not matched to a gene: 7. The DNA for the CDR3 is TGCGCCAGCACTCTGGGACTAGACGAAGAGACCCAGTACTTC. It translates to CASTLGLDEETQYF.

The rearrangement joins TRBV6-1 to TRBJ2-7; 11 nucleotides match TRBD1. The germline CDR1 and CDR2 sequences are MNHNS and SASEGT. The CDR3 totals 19 residues. Losses at the gene ends were 3 bases for V and 4 bases for J; bases not matched to a gene: 17. The CDR3: CASSDLFAVRGTGGYEQYF. CDR3 DNA: TGTGCCAGCAGTGATCTTTTCGCAGTTCGTGGGACAGGGGGTTACGAGCAGTACTTC.

The rearrangement joins TRBV5-5 to TRBJ2-7, with no clear D. The V gene lost 5 bases and the J gene lost 0 bases, with 9 bases spanning the gap. The length of the CDR3 is 13 residues. Germline CDR1 reads SGHKS; CDR2 reads YYEKEE (reference sequence). The chain's CDR3 is CASSLDNSYEQYF. The CDR3 nucleotides are TGTGCCAGCAGTTTAGACAACTCCTACGAGCAGTACTTC.

The chain carries TRBV11-3 and TRBJ2-1, with D perhaps TRBD1 (6 bases). The CDR3 loop spans 15 amino acids. Deletions cut 1 base from V and 5 bases from J, with 12 bases between. CDR1 and CDR2 (germline): SGHNT, YENEEA. The CDR3 reads CASSLGWDTNNEQFF. The CDR3 DNA reads as TGTGCCAGCAGCTTAGGCTGGGACACCAACAATGAGCAGTTCTTC. The variable domain in full, completed from reference TRBV11-3 and TRBJ2-1, reads EAGVVQSPRYKIIEKKQPVAFWCNPISGHNTLYWYLQNLGQGPELLIRYENEEAVDDSQLPKDRFSAERLKGVDSTLKIQPAELGDSAVYLCASSLGWDTNNEQFFGPGTRLTVL.

The gene calls are TRBV5-8 and TRBJ2-3; 8 bases line up with TRBD1. The CDR3 covers 15 residues. J was trimmed by 4 bases and V by 4 bases; bases with no gene match: 8. Germline CDR1 and CDR2: SGHTS and YDEGEE. In DNA, the CDR3 is TGTGCCAGCAGCGCCCGGACAGGGTGGGCAGATACGCAGTATTTT. As protein: CASSARTGWADTQYF.

The chain uses TRBV18 and TRBJ1-3; possibly TRBD1 for D (6 bases). This CDR3 is built from 16 residues. V lost 2 bases to trimming and J lost 6 bases, with 17 bases between them. Germline V CDR1 and CDR2: KGHSH, LQKENI. Here the CDR3 DNA reads TGTGCCAGCTCACCATTTTTCAGGGGCTTAGAAAACACCATATATTTT. Translated: CASSPFFRGLENTIYF. The full variable domain, completed using reference TRBV18 and TRBJ1-3, is NAGVMQNPRHLVRRRGQEARLRCSPMKGHSHVYWYRQLPEEGLKFMVYLQKENIIDESGMPKERFSAEFPKEGPSILRIQQVVRGDSAAYFCASSPFFRGLENTIYFGEGSWLTVV.

V is TRBV5-6 and J is TRBJ2-3, with D possibly matching TRBD2 (6 bases). The CDR3 extends over 15 amino acids. Germline V gene sequence: CDR1 SGHDT, CDR2 YYEEEE. V lost 2 bases, J lost 4 bases, and 14 bases lay in between. The CDR3 sequence is CASSFGRIGPDTQYF. CDR3 in DNA: TGTGCCAGCAGCTTCGGGAGAATAGGTCCAGATACGCAGTATTTT.

V is TRBV7-2 and J is TRBJ2-7; 8 bases agree with TRBD1. Germline V gene sequence: CDR1 SGHTA, CDR2 FQGNSA. V lost 7 bases, J lost 2 bases, and 7 bases stayed unmatched. This CDR3 has 14 amino acids. The CDR3 nucleotides are TGTGCCAGCACCAACAACAGGGGGACCTACGAGCAGTACTTC. This gives the protein CASTNNRGTYEQYF.

J is TRBJ2-5 and V is TRBV9; no reliable D call. Germline V lookup: CDR1 SGDLS, CDR2 YYNGEE. V was trimmed by 3 bases and J by 3 bases, leaving 9 bases between them. The CDR3 loop spans 13 amino acids. Written as DNA, the CDR3 is TGTGCCAGCAGCGCGGGTGGGGAAGAGACCCAGTACTTC. It translates to CASSAGGEETQYF.

The rearrangement links TRBV30 to TRBJ1-5; a possible D gene is TRBD1 (6 bases). The ends were cut back, 0 bases at V and 3 bases at J, with 12 bases in the middle. Germline assignment: CDR1 GTSNPN and CDR2 SVGIG (reference sequence). This CDR3 is 15 amino acids long. DNA for the CDR3: TGTGCCTGGAGTGTACCCGGGGGCTTCAATCAGCCCCAGCATTTT. Protein product: CAWSVPGGFNQPQHF.

The rearrangement links TRBV30 to TRBJ1-3, with D unclear. This CDR3 contains 15 residues. Per germline, CDR1 GTSNPN and CDR2 SVGIG (reference sequence). With 1 base removed from V and 0 bases from J, the gap between germline ends came to 10 bases. The CDR3 here is CAWSGDTHSGNTIYF. The CDR3 nucleotides read TGTGCCTGGAGTGGCGACACTCACTCTGGAAACACCATATATTTT.

This chain uses TRBV27 with TRBJ1-1, with TRBD1 as a possible D gene (6 bases). The CDR3 is made up of 15 amino acids. Germline values: CDR1 MNHEY, CDR2 SMNVEV (reference sequence). The germline V and J ends were trimmed by 6 bases and 2 bases, with 16 bases remaining between them. CDR3 region: CASRPGQRYNTEAFF. The DNA of the CDR3 is TGTGCCAGCAGACCCGGACAGCGATATAACACTGAAGCTTTCTTT.

This chain links TRBV19 with TRBJ1-2, with a weak D call TRBD1 (5 bases). The CDR3 sequence is 15 residues long. The V end was cut by 4 bases, the J end by 4 bases, with 16 bases between. Germline loops: CDR1 LNHDA, CDR2 SQIVND (reference sequence). The CDR3 DNA sequence: TGTGCCAGTAGTACGAAGGGACGGTCGGCCTATGGCTACACCTTC. Translated, it gives CASSTKGRSAYGYTF.

The rearrangement joins TRBV7-2 to TRBJ2-1, with D possibly being TRBD1 or TRBD2 (6 bases each). CDR1 is SGHTA and CDR2 is FQGNSA in the germline V gene. The CDR3 runs to 14 residues. Between the trimmed V and J ends, which lost 2 bases and 6 bases, there was a span of 11 bases. The DNA for the CDR3 is TGTGCCAGCAGCTTACGGGGGCCGGTCAATGAGCAGTTCTTC. Its protein product is CASSLRGPVNEQFF.

The J gene is TRBJ2-3, the V gene TRBV2, with 8 nucleotides matching TRBD1. The germline V gene encodes CDR1 SNHLY and CDR2 FYNNEI. The CDR3 runs to 15 residues. Unmatched junction bases numbered 2, after V lost 2 bases and J lost 1 base. The CDR3 nucleotides read TGTGCCAGCAGTGAACTACAGGGGGGCACAGATACGCAGTATTTT. Its protein product is CASSELQGGTDTQYF.

Here the CDR3 reads CASSKGTGISSYNEQFF. The DNA of the CDR3 is TGTGCCAGCAGCAAAGGGACAGGGATTAGCTCCTACAATGAGCAGTTCTTC. This chain uses TRBV21-1 with TRBJ2-1; the listed D gene, TRBD1, was not tested against the DNA. TRBV21-1 is described as a pseudogene. The CDR3 length is 17 residues.

The chain joins TRBV29-1 to TRBJ2-1, with D tentatively TRBD1 (6 bases). CDR3 length equals 19 residues. Germline CDR1 and CDR2: SQVTM and ANQGSEA. With 0 bases removed from V and 0 bases from J, the gap between germline ends came to 21 bases. The CDR3 is CSVEDIMVGRGISYNEQFF. In nucleotides, the CDR3 is TGCAGCGTTGAAGATATTATGGTTGGCAGGGGCATCTCCTACAATGAGCAGTTCTTC.